This T cell receptor (beta chain) was obtained from a study of regulatory T cells in long-lasting Graves disease. On the study more broadly: Antithyroid drugs had been taken under 3 months by newly diagnosed Graves' patients.

This clonotype was counted at least ten times. As to time point: newly diagnosed GD, antithyroid drugs for less than 3 months. PBMC-derived RNA was used for the TCR library. Sequencing libraries for TCR beta were prepared with iRepertoire HTBI primers and Arm-PCR of CDR3 regions. TCRdb reprocessed the multiplex PCR reads via MiXCR and lists one record per CDR3 protein. Of 450,000 to 600,000 distinct CDR3 sequences listed, roughly 14% are singletons. V dropped 4 bases and J dropped 3 bases, with 13 bases sitting between them. The CDR3 is 15 residues long. Germline V gene sequence: CDR1 SGHVS, CDR2 FQNEAQ. This same sample was also part of a study on T cells in Graves' hyperthyroidism and ophthalmopathy. From that report: HTBI primers were used for first-round RT-PCR of the TCR CDR3.

The chain couples TRBV7-8 to TRBJ2-1, with D perhaps assigned TRBD1 or TRBD2 (5 bases each). This TCR was sampled from a man aged 25 to 40 with Graves disease. Sequenced here: peripheral blood mononuclear cells (PBMCs), sampled at new diagnosis, from a patient treated with antithyroid drugs. The CDR3 loop is CASSWGTVSYNEQFF. In nucleotides, the CDR3 is TGTGCCAGCAGCTGGGGGACGGTGAGCTACAATGAGCAGTTCTTC.